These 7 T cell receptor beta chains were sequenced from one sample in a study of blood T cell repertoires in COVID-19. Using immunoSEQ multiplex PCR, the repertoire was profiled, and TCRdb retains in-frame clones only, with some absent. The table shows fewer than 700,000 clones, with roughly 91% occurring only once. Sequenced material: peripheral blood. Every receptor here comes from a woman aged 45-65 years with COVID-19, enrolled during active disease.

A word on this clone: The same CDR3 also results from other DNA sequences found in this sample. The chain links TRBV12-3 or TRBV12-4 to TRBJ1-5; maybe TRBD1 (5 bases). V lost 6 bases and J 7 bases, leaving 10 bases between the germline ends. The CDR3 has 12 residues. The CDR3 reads CASSWGGQPQHF. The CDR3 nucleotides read TGTGCCAGCAGCTGGGGCGGCCAGCCCCAGCATTTT.

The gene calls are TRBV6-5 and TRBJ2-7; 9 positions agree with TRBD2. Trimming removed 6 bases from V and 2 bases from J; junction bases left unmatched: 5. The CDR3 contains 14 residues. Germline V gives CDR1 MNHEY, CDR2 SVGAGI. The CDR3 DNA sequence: TGTGCCAGCAGAGGAGCGGGGGGCCCCTACGAGCAGTACTTC. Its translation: CASRGAGGPYEQYF.

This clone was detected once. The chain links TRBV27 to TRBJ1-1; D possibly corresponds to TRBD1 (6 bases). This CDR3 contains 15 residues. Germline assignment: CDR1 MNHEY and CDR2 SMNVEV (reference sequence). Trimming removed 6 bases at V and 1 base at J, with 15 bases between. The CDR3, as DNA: TGTGCCAGCAGCCGGACCCCGACAGGGAACACTGAAGCTTTCTTT. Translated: CASSRTPTGNTEAFF.

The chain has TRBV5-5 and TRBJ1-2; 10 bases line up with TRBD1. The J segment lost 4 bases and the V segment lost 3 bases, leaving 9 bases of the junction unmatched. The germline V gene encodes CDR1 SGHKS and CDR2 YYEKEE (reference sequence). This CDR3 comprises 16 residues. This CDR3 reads CASSWTGTGDSYGYTF. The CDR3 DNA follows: TGTGCCAGCAGCTGGACCGGGACAGGGGACTCCTATGGCTACACCTTC.

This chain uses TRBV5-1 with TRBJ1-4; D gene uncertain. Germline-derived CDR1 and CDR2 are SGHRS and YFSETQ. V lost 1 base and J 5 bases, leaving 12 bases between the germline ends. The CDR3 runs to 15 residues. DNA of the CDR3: TGCGCCAGCAGCTTGAATGGCCATCAGAATGAAAAACTGTTTTTT. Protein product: CASSLNGHQNEKLFF.

The CDR3 DNA reads as TGTGCCAGCAGCTTGGGCAGAAACAATGAGCAGTTCTTC. Its translation is CASSLGRNNEQFF. V is TRBV5-5 and J is TRBJ2-1, with D uncertain. Per the germline V gene, CDR1 is SGHKS and CDR2 is YYEKEE (reference sequence). CDR3 length: 13 amino acids. Trimming pared 0 bases from V and 5 bases from J, leaving 6 bases between.

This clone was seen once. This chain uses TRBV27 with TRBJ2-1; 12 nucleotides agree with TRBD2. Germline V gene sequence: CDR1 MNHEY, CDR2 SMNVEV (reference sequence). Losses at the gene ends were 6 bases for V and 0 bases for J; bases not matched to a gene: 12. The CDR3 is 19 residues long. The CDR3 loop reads CASSPNLAGGFSSYNEQFF. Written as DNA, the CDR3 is TGTGCCAGCAGCCCTAATCTAGCGGGGGGGTTCAGCTCCTACAATGAGCAGTTCTTC.